This T cell receptor (beta chain) was observed in a study of identical twins (TCRdb year 2016). Study-level background: TCR alpha and beta repertoires from monozygotic twins, unrelated adults of various ages and cord blood were deep-sequenced to test whether fetal clonotypes persist. To rule out contamination, replicate twin experiments were performed at different times with different library preparation protocols.

Overall study outcomes, separate from this receptor: Fewer insertions were carried by abundant cord blood beta clonotypes; a weaker similar trend was observed in young adult naive repertoires, while no such trend was observed in memory repertoires. In monozygotic twins, out-of-frame TCR alpha sharing was systematically underestimated by recombination models, although the models agreed with sharing between unrelated individuals. Because the same donors could not be followed over many years, conclusions were based on cross-sectional statistical analysis. Compared with coincidental sharing between unrelated individuals, an excess of low generation-probability sequences was observed among out-of-frame TCR alpha sequences shared between twins. Excess twin sharing in beta out-of-frame sequences was weaker because fewer shared sequences lowered the signal-to-noise ratio. Invariant T cells such as MAIT and iNKT could partly confound zero-insertion analyses, though diverse VJ usage argued against this for most clonotypes.

The method was 5' RACE. The run used an Illumina HiSeq 2000. Template switching introduced a universal primer binding site; the final cDNA contained a unique molecular identifier, enabling accurate counting of TCR cDNA molecules. First-strand cDNA for TCR alpha and beta chains was synthesized from specific primers in the conserved constant-segment region. Each cDNA library was double barcoded, with a SMART-Mk sample barcode plus Illumina barcodes, to control for contamination. Two successive PCR steps introduced TruSeq adapter sequences along with Illumina sample barcodes. Sequencing of the TCR alpha and beta cDNA libraries was done on the Illumina HiSeq platform using custom primers. In the authors' own workflow: Raw reads were processed with MiGEC to extract unique molecular identifiers, and MiXCR was used to determine CDR3 positions. Recombination models were inferred per individual with the repgenHMM and IGoR tools using an EM algorithm. Shared clonotypes were analyzed with the tcR package in R, and sharing was normalized by the product of cloneset sizes. To study raw recombination free of thymic and clonal selection effects, out-of-frame nonproductive sequences were analyzed. Through fastp at Q25 and MiXCR, TCRdb rebuilt clones from the public reads, retaining in-frame beta chains. Every distinct CDR3 protein forms one entry, paired with its most common genes and DNA. TCRdb, not the original authors, processed these V and J calls. For this sample there are a few hundred thousand distinct CDR3 sequences; over 8.5% appear just once. About 7.1% of the sample rests with the top ten.

Its CDR3 holds 16 amino acids, cysteine through phenylalanine. CDR3 DNA is the only sequence kept; it has 48 bases, read in frame from the first base. The V end loses 6 bases and the J end loses 4 bases, and a stretch of 16 bases separates them. Every donor in the study was a healthy Caucasian. Three pairs of female monozygotic twins, all aged about 18 to 30 years, made up the twin cohort. Positive isolation kits from Invitrogen were used to isolate CD4+ and CD8+ T cell populations. This clonotype was seen repeatedly, ten times or more. The antigen it recognizes is unknown. No base qualities exist here, and no much larger clone lies one base off it. This sample also belongs to another study, concerning yellow fever vaccine responses in identical twins. The second study reports: According to the authors, the vaccine-induced T cell response in identical twins seemed to be partly convergent and partly specific to each individual. The study precisely tracked vaccine-responding T cell clones in identical twins.

The TCR originated in a woman aged 18-29 years in good health. The sample was CD8+ T cells sorted from blood. Recombination linked TRBV12-3 or TRBV12-4 to TRBJ1-6, and possibly TRBD1, on 6 matching bases. The base sequence is TGTGCCAGCAGAACGGGGGCATCATTTTATAATTCACCCCTCCACTTT. Translation gives CASRTGASFYNSPLHF.